The clone carrying this T cell receptor beta chain was picked up one time. The junction shows a germline mismatch at one end, possibly a read error. PCR employed 60 Vbeta and 13 Jbeta primers. The assay was immunoSEQ multiplex PCR, and TCRdb's table has in-frame clones only and misses some. The table includes over 150,000 clones, around 68% detected once. These data originate in a study of cytomegalovirus exposure and HLA in healthy donors. Per germline, CDR1 SEHNR and CDR2 FQNEAQ (reference sequence). The CDR3 totals 13 residues. This chain connects TRBV7-9 to TRBJ1-1; TRBD1 matches 8 bases. Material for sequencing was PBMCs. The TCR sequence derives from a man aged 30 to 45 in good health and CMV-seronegative. The CDR3 DNA is TGTTCCAGCAGCCCCACAGGGGGCACTGAAGCTTTCTTT. It specifies CSSSPTGGTEAFF.